Following are 30 T cell receptor beta chains from one sample sequenced in a study of blood T cell repertoires in COVID-19. Here immunoSEQ multiplex PCR was the method, and the copy in TCRdb shows in-frame clones only, minus some. The repertoire holds about half a million clones, with more than 85% as singletons. The sequencing input was PBMCs or T cells enriched from blood (not recorded which). These receptors all come from a woman aged 55-69 years who had recovered from COVID-19.

The J gene is TRBJ1-5, the V gene TRBV30, with no clear D. The germline gives CDR1 GTSNPN, CDR2 SVGIG (reference sequence). The CDR3 spans 11 residues. Trimming cost V 3 bases and J 11 bases, with 11 bases left between them. DNA of the CDR3: TGTGCCTGGAGCCTCAAGAGGTCCCAGCATTTT. It translates to CAWSLKRSQHF.

This clone came up once. This chain joins TRBV7-7 and TRBJ2-5, with 10 positions matching TRBD2. After removal of 4 bases from V and 3 bases from J, the junction contained 8 bases not matched to a gene. The CDR3 runs to 16 residues. Germline CDR1 is SSHAT and CDR2 is FNYEAQ (reference sequence). The CDR3 protein is CASSSESGGDEETQYF. In DNA form, the CDR3 reads TGTGCCAGCAGCTCAGAAAGCGGGGGGGATGAAGAGACCCAGTACTTC.

V and J are TRBV5-8 and TRBJ2-2, with D possibly TRBD1 on 5 matching bases. Trimming pared 1 base from V and 2 bases from J, leaving 15 bases between. CDR1 is SGHTS and CDR2 is YDEGEE in the germline V gene. The CDR3 has 17 residues. The CDR3 reads CASSLPLGQVNTGELFF. The CDR3 nucleotides read TGTGCCAGCAGCTTGCCGTTGGGGCAGGTAAACACCGGGGAGCTGTTTTTT.

A note on this clone: One end of the junction fails to match germline, which may point to a read error. This sequence joins TRBV30 and TRBJ1-2; TRBD1 matches 7 bases. The V gene's germline CDR1 is GTSNPN and CDR2 SVGIG (reference sequence). This CDR3 contains 12 residues. CDR3 sequence (DNA): TGTGCCTGTGTGGGGGGCGACAGGGTATCTTACTTC. Amino acid sequence: CACVGGDRVSYF.

This clone was recorded once. The chain combines TRBV24-1 with TRBJ1-2, with TRBD1 identical over 8 bases. J was trimmed by 7 bases and V by 6 bases; bases with no gene match: 9. The length of the CDR3 is 14 residues. CDR1 is KGHDR, CDR2 SFDVKD, per germline. The CDR3: CATSSPGTGFGYTF. CDR3 nucleotide sequence: TGTGCCACCAGTTCACCCGGGACAGGTTTTGGCTACACCTTC.

This clone was recorded only once. The gene calls are TRBV2 and TRBJ2-2; 7 positions match TRBD2. The germline gives CDR1 SNHLY, CDR2 FYNNEI. This CDR3 comprises 16 residues. V gave up 8 bases and J gave up 0 bases; unmatched junction bases: 9. CDR3 coding DNA: TGTGCCAGCTCTCGCAGCGGGGCCTCGAACACCGGGGAGCTGTTTTTT. Its translation: CASSRSGASNTGELFF.

In its sample, this clone was seen once. The genes are TRBV11-2 and TRBJ2-7, with D possibly TRBD1 on 6 matching bases. Germline V gene lookup returns CDR1 SGHAT and CDR2 FQNNGV. The length of the CDR3 is 15 residues. V gave up 2 bases and J gave up 4 bases, with 15 bases separating them. CDR3 sequence: CASSLTRDKPYEQYV. The CDR3 nucleotides are TGTGCCAGCAGCTTAACCCGGGACAAACCTTACGAGCAGTACGTC.

This clone was detected once. V is TRBV15 and J is TRBJ2-1, with TRBD2 matching 11 bases. The CDR3 has 15 amino acids. Looked up from germline, CDR1 is LNHNV and CDR2 is YYDKDF (reference sequence). With 1 base clipped from V and 8 bases from J, the junction kept 4 bases outside the gene matches. CDR3 DNA: TGTGCCACCAGCAGAGTGATAGCGGGGGGGTATGAGCAGTTCTTC. This codes for CATSRVIAGGYEQFF.

The chain links TRBV11-2 to TRBJ2-3; 7 bases map to TRBD2. CDR3 size: 17 residues. Germline CDR1 reads SGHAT; CDR2 reads FQNNGV. The V gene end was trimmed by 3 bases and the J gene end by 2 bases; junction bases not matched to a gene: 11. CDR3 region: CASSFDMWGGFTDTQYF. In DNA form, the CDR3 reads TGTGCCAGCAGCTTTGACATGTGGGGGGGGTTCACAGATACGCAGTATTTT.

The V and J genes are TRBV5-1 and TRBJ1-6; 12 bases agree with TRBD1. The CDR3 is 14 residues long. Germline assignment: CDR1 SGHRS and CDR2 YFSETQ. With 5 bases clipped from V and 10 bases from J, the junction kept 4 bases outside the gene matches. As DNA, the CDR3 is TGCGCCAGCAGGGCCGGGACAGGGGGCTCACCCCTCCACTTT. This encodes CASRAGTGGSPLHF.

This sequence joins TRBV15 and TRBJ1-5; unclear D gene. V lost 2 bases, J lost 4 bases, and 3 bases lay in between. The CDR3 extends over 12 amino acids. The V gene's germline CDR1 is LNHNV and CDR2 YYDKDF (reference sequence). The CDR3 bases are TGTGCCACCAGCAGACCTAATCAGCCCCAGCATTTT. Its translation is CATSRPNQPQHF.

The chain links TRBV9 to TRBJ1-6, with D perhaps matching TRBD1 (5 bases). Looked up from germline, CDR1 is SGDLS and CDR2 is YYNGEE. The CDR3 extends over 17 amino acids. The V end was cut by 0 bases, the J end by 0 bases, with 10 bases between. CDR3 nucleotides: TGTGCCAGCAGCGTAGCTTTGGGGGGCTCCTATAATTCACCCCTCCACTTT. Protein sequence: CASSVALGGSYNSPLHF.

The rearrangement links TRBV4-2 to TRBJ2-3; D is perhaps TRBD1 (5 bases). The CDR3 is made up of 17 amino acids. The V end was cut by 0 bases, the J end by 8 bases, with 21 bases between. The germline gives CDR1 LGHNA, CDR2 YNFKEQ. Here the CDR3 DNA reads TGTGCCAGCAGCCAAGATATAGGGGTTCCACCTGAGGTTACGCAGTATTTT. It codes for CASSQDIGVPPEVTQYF.

The chain uses TRBV15 and TRBJ2-5, with no clear D. The CDR3 contains 15 residues. Trimming pared 3 bases from V and 4 bases from J, leaving 15 bases between. CDR1 LNHNV and CDR2 YYDKDF come from the germline V gene (reference sequence). The CDR3 coding sequence is TGTGCCACCAGCAGTCTCCCCCCTGGTAGAGAGACCCAGTACTTC. It specifies CATSSLPPGRETQYF.

This clone was observed at least ten times. For the CDR3, the DNA is TGTGCCAGCAGTCTATCCGGGGGAATCGGGGAGCTGTTTTTT. Amino acid sequence: CASSLSGGIGELFF. V and J are TRBV6-5 and TRBJ2-2; D is perhaps TRBD2 (6 bases). CDR3 length: 14 residues. The V end was cut by 5 bases, the J end by 7 bases, with 14 bases between. Germline V gene data show CDR1 as MNHEY and CDR2 as SVGAGI.

The chain uses TRBV7-6 and TRBJ1-1; tentatively, D is TRBD1 (5 bases). The V end was cut by 3 bases, the J end by 3 bases, with 8 bases between. The CDR3 has 13 amino acids. Germline V gene data show CDR1 as SGHVS and CDR2 as FNYEAQ. The CDR3 region is CASSFSGDTEAFF. CDR3 in DNA: TGTGCCAGCAGCTTTTCGGGGGACACTGAAGCTTTCTTT.

J is TRBJ2-7 and V is TRBV2, with D perhaps TRBD1 (6 bases). The CDR3 runs 13 residues. Trimming took 6 bases from V and 4 from J, leaving 13 bases between them. The germline V gene encodes CDR1 SNHLY and CDR2 FYNNEI. CDR3 region: CASRTTGPYEQYF. CDR3 nucleotides: TGTGCCAGCAGGACGACAGGTCCGTACGAGCAGTACTTC.

V gene TRBV7-9 combines with J gene TRBJ2-6, with 7 bases aligning to TRBD2. Germline V gene lookup returns CDR1 SEHNR and CDR2 FQNEAQ (reference sequence). The length of the CDR3 is 16 residues. The ends lost 5 bases at V and 0 bases at J; junction bases unmatched: 4. CDR3 coding DNA: TGTGCCAGCAGCCCGCGCGGGGGCTCTGGGGCCAACGTCCTGACTTTC. Its protein product is CASSPRGGSGANVLTF.

The chain uses TRBV2 and TRBJ1-2; D ambiguous. Trimming stripped 1 base from V and 8 bases from J, with 20 bases between. The CDR3 consists of 16 residues. Germline V gene lookup returns CDR1 SNHLY and CDR2 FYNNEI. DNA of the CDR3: TGTGCCAGCAGTGAAGAACGGGTCAGTTACTCGGGGGGCTACACCTTC. Translating it yields CASSEERVSYSGGYTF.

The CDR3 DNA reads TGTGCCAGCAGCTTTGGGGGCACCTACGAGCAGTACGTC. Translating it yields CASSFGGTYEQYV. The chain uses TRBV7-8 and TRBJ2-7, with a tentative D call TRBD1 (6 bases). V lost 3 bases, J lost 2 bases, and 8 bases lay in between. The CDR3 contains 13 residues. The germline V gene has CDR1 SGHVS and CDR2 FQNEAQ.

V and J are TRBV5-4 and TRBJ1-2; 11 bases line up with TRBD1. The V gene's germline CDR1 is SGHNT and CDR2 YYREEE (reference sequence). This CDR3 spans 16 amino acids. V trimming: 4 bases; J trimming: 0 bases; junction bases outside the gene matches: 5. In DNA form, the CDR3 reads TGTGCCAGCAGCCCGGACAGGGGGCCTACTAACTATGGCTACACCTTC. Protein: CASSPDRGPTNYGYTF.

In regard to this clone: One end of the junction does not line up with germline, which may come from a read error. CDR3 amino acids: CASSQLDGTGNF. Here the CDR3 DNA reads TGCGCCAGCAGTCAACTCGACGGGACAGGGAACTTC. The chain joins TRBV23-1 to TRBJ2-5; TRBD1 matches 9 bases. TRBV23-1 is treated as an ORF (open reading frame) with a function not yet certain. This CDR3 contains 12 residues.

This clone has just one count. The chain carries TRBV21-1 and TRBJ1-5; TRBD1 was called by the table and not checked on the DNA. TRBV21-1 represents a pseudogene. The CDR3 contains 17 residues. The CDR3, as DNA: TGTGCCAGCAGCAAAGTGGTGACAGGGGACGGCAATCAGCCCCAGCATTTT. It translates to CASSKVVTGDGNQPQHF.

The chain joins TRBV10-3 to TRBJ2-7, with D maybe TRBD1 (6 bases). Germline CDR1 reads ENHRY; CDR2 reads SYGVKD. The CDR3 length is 15 residues. Trimming took 4 bases from V and 3 from J, leaving 16 bases between them. CDR3 in DNA: TGTGCCATCAGTGTCCACCGCACAGGGTTCTACGAGCAGTACGTC. Protein sequence: CAISVHRTGFYEQYV.

V is TRBV9 and J is TRBJ1-2; D not certain. CDR3 length: 14 amino acids. V was pared by 0 bases and J by 8 bases, with 14 bases between. Germline V CDR1 and CDR2: SGDLS, YYNGEE. The CDR3 region has the DNA TGTGCCAGCAGCGTAGACGCGGACTATCGGGGCTACACCTTC. Translation: CASSVDADYRGYTF.

This clone has a single count. The chain recombines TRBV6-5 with TRBJ2-1, with TRBD2 matching 14 bases. The CDR3 spans 15 residues. Per germline, CDR1 MNHEY and CDR2 SVGAGI. Trimming at V came to 6 bases and at J to 5 bases, leaving 3 bases not matched to a gene. As DNA, the CDR3 is TGTGCCAGCAGAACGGGACTAGCGGGGGACAATGAGCAGTTCTTC. This sequence encodes CASRTGLAGDNEQFF.

This chain joins TRBV7-8 and TRBJ1-3; D may be TRBD1 (6 bases). V lost 3 bases and J 0 bases, leaving 9 bases between the germline ends. Germline lookup yields CDR1 SGHVS and CDR2 FQNEAQ. CDR3 size: 15 residues. This CDR3 reads CASSLDRGSGNTIYF. The DNA for the CDR3 is TGTGCCAGCAGCTTGGACAGAGGCTCTGGAAACACCATATATTTT. The full variable domain, completed using reference TRBV7-8 and TRBJ1-3, is GAGVSQSPRYKVAKRGQDVALRCDPISGHVSLFWYQQALGQGPEFLTYFQNEAQLDKSGLPSDRFFAERPEGSVSTLKIQRTQQEDSAVYLCASSLDRGSGNTIYFGEGSWLTVV.

This chain connects TRBV2 to TRBJ1-4; D is perhaps TRBD1 (6 bases). Germline V gene lookup returns CDR1 SNHLY and CDR2 FYNNEI. This CDR3 comprises 16 residues. V gave up 8 bases and J gave up 0 bases, with 16 bases separating them. This CDR3 reads CASVGATGPTNEKLFF. As DNA, the CDR3 is TGTGCCAGCGTAGGGGCCACAGGGCCAACTAATGAAAAACTGTTTTTT.

CDR3: CASSDSKYYGYTF. In DNA form, the CDR3 reads TGTGCCAGCAGTGACAGTAAATACTATGGCTACACCTTC. V is TRBV2 and J is TRBJ1-2; D is unclear. Germline CDR1 is SNHLY and CDR2 is FYNNEI. Trimming took 3 bases from V and 3 from J, leaving 8 bases between them. The CDR3 sequence is 13 residues long.

CDR3 amino acids: CASSSGLNQPQHF. CDR3 nucleotides: TGCGCCAGCAGCTCAGGGTTAAATCAGCCCCAGCATTTT. The chain joins TRBV5-1 to TRBJ1-5; perhaps TRBD1 as D (5 bases). The CDR3 has 13 amino acids. Looked up from germline, CDR1 is SGHRS and CDR2 is YFSETQ. The V end lost 3 bases, the J end lost 4 bases, and 8 bases lay between the germline ends.